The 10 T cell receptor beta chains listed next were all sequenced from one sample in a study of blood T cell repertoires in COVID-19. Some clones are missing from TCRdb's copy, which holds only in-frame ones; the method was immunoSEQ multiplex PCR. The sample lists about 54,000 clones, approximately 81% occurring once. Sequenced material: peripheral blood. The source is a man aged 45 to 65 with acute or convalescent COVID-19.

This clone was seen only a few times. CDR3 loop: CATSRGREQFF. The CDR3 coding sequence is TGTGCCACTTCCAGGGGGAGGGAGCAGTTCTTC. The V and J genes are TRBV3-1 (or the pseudogene TRBV3-2) and TRBJ2-1; D is perhaps TRBD1 (7 bases). V lost 10 bases, J lost 10 bases, and 14 bases lay in between. Germline V lookup: CDR1 LGHDT, CDR2 YNNKEL (reference sequence). This CDR3 is built from 11 residues.

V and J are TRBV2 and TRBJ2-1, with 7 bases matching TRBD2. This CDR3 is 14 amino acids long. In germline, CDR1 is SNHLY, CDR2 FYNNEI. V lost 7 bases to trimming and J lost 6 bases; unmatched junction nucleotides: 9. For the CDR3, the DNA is TGTGCCAGCAACGGACTAGGCGGGGGCAATGAGCAGTTCTTC. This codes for CASNGLGGGNEQFF.

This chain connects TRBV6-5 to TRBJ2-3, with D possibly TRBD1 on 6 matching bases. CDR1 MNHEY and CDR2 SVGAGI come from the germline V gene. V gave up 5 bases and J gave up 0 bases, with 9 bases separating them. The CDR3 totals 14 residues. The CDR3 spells CASSPGTSTDTQYF. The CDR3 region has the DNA TGTGCCAGCAGTCCCGGGACAAGCACAGATACGCAGTATTTT.

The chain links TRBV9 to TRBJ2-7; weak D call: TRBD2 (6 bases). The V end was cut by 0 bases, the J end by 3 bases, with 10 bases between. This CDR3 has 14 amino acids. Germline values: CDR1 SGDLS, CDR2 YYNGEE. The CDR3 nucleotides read TGTGCCAGCAGCGTAGGGGGGGAGAACTACGAGCAGTACTTC. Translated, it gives CASSVGGENYEQYF. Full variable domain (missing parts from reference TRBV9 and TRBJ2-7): DSGVTQTPKHLITATGQRVTLRCSPRSGDLSVYWYQQSLDQGLQFLIQYYNGEERAKGNILERFSAQQFPDLHSELNLSSLELGDSALYFCASSVGGENYEQYFGPGTRLTVT.

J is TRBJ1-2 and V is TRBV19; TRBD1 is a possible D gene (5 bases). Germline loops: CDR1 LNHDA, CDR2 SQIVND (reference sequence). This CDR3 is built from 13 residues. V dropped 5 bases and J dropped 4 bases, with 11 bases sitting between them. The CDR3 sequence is CASSPGTSYGYTF. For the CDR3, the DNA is TGTGCCAGTAGTCCCGGGACTTCCTATGGCTACACCTTC.

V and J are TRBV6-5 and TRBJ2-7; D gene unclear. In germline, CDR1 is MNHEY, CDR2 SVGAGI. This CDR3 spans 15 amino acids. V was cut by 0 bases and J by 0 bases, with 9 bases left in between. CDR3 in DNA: TGTGCCAGCAGTTACTCGCCGGTTAGCTCCTACGAGCAGTACTTC. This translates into CASSYSPVSSYEQYF.

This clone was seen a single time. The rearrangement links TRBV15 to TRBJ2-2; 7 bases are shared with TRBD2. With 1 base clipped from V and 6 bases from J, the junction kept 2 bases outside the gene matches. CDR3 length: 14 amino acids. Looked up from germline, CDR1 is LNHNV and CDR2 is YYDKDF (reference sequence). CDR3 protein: CATSRAGRAGELFF. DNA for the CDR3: TGTGCCACCAGCAGAGCAGGGAGGGCCGGGGAGCTGTTTTTT.

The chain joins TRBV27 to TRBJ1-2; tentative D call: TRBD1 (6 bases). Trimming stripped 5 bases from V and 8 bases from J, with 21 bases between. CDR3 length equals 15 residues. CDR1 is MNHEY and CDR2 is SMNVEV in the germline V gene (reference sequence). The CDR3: CASSLDRPAATGYTF. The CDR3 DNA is TGTGCCAGCAGTCTTGACAGGCCCGCGGCGACGGGCTACACCTTC.

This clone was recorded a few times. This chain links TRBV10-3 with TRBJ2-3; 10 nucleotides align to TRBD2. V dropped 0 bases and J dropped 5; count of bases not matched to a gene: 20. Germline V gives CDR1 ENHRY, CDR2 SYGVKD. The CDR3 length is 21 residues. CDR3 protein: CAISESSRSGGAGGSGDTQYF. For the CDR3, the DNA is TGTGCCATCAGTGAGTCGTCGAGAAGCGGGGGGGCAGGTGGGTCGGGAGATACGCAGTATTTT.

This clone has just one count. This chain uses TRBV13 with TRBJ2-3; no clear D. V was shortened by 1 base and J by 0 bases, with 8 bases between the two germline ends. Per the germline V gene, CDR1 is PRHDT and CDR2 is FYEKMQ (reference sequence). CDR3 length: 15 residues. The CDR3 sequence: CASSLVPLSTDTQYF. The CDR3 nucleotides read TGTGCCAGCAGCTTAGTCCCCCTGAGCACAGATACGCAGTATTTT.